This TCR beta chain derives from a study of cytomegalovirus exposure and HLA in healthy donors. The study's findings and limits: Three CMV-associated chains proved CMV antigen-specific in vitro. Cytomegalovirus-associated status was assigned to roughly 160 TCR beta chains. First-cohort TCR clusters tended to co-occur in the 90 to 150 validation repertoires, a later analysis found.

Trimming cost V 3 bases and J 6 bases; bases outside gene matches: 1. The germline CDR1 and CDR2 sequences are LNHDA and SQIVND (reference sequence). The CDR3 length is 14 residues. Sequencing used immunoSEQ multiplex PCR; TCRdb keeps in-frame clones, though not all of them. The table lists 150,000 to 200,000 clones, around 88% of them singletons, with more than 1.4% in the top ten. For this clone: Its antigen is still unknown.

The gene calls are TRBV19 and TRBJ1-6, with 8 bases matching TRBD1. The source material was PBMCs. The TCR originated in a woman aged 18 to 35 in good health and CMV-seronegative. CDR3 bases: TGTGCCAGTAGTATCGACAGGGGTAATTCACCCCTCCACTTT. Translation gives CASSIDRGNSPLHF.